Sequencing of this T cell receptor beta chain was carried out in a study of Graves' ophthalmopathy and Graves' hyperthyroidism listed by TCRdb under 2018. The study in broad terms: Hyperthyroidism was considered stable if no progression to ophthalmopathy occurred within 18 months of follow-up. The study used signatures of the TCR beta repertoire to tell Graves' ophthalmopathy apart from Graves' hyperthyroidism and to predict which patients would progress to ophthalmopathy. In total, 135 blood samples were TCR-sequenced: 40 to 45 ophthalmopathy, over 70 hyperthyroidism and some 17 hyperthyroidism-to-ophthalmopathy patients. To explore V-J signatures that separate ophthalmopathy from hyperthyroidism, a discovery set of about a hundred patients was enrolled, consisting of 40 to 45 with ophthalmopathy and roughly 59 with stable hyperthyroidism. The independent validation cohort included 18 to 20 hyperthyroidism patients plus 17 patients who later progressed from hyperthyroidism to ophthalmopathy. In about six hyperthyroidism patients, T-cell repertoires of thyroid tissue and blood were compared. Once sampling was done, hyperthyroidism patients were given methimazole at a starting dose of 30 mg daily, while ophthalmopathy patients were given high-dose intravenous methylprednisolone.

Study-level results and caveats: Sample size was not statistically predetermined, and group allocation was not concealed from the investigators. In cross-validation, the 13-signature model distinguished ophthalmopathy from stable hyperthyroidism with nearly 90% sensitivity and 81% to 83% specificity, and in the test set the corresponding values were approximately 79% and 70%. In validation, the model predicted ophthalmopathy progression with less than 71% sensitivity and roughly 72% specificity; some 13 predicted patients were CT-confirmed with GO in a median of around 6 months. Most expanded thyroid clonotypes with a frequency above 0.001 also appeared in blood, which suggests that blood repertoires may reflect the immune response in the thyroid.

Hyperthyroidism patients were newly diagnosed, with disease duration under 2 months, and aged 18 to 65 years. Patients were excluded if they had other autoimmune diseases, uncontrolled infections, pregnancy or lactation. Diagnosis relied on clinical symptoms, serum thyroxine, TRAb, thyroid ultrasound and orbital computed tomography. Trizol reagent was used to extract the total RNA, and its quality was then checked on an Agilent 2100 Bioanalyzer. Comment on this clonotype: Its antigen specificity is not known. No base quality values were provided; no much bigger clone lies one nucleotide off.

As encoded in the germline V gene (reference sequence), CDR1 is DFQATT while CDR2 is SNEGSKA. The junction shows trimming of 1 base on V and 9 bases on J, plus 16 bases between the germline ends. Taken from cysteine to phenylalanine, the CDR3 has 15 residues. Only the CDR3 portion is preserved as DNA: 45 bases, with reading frame beginning at the first base. TCR beta CDR3 regions were amplified from RNA transcripts for repertoire sequencing. A first-round RT-PCR used HTBI primers with the Qiagen OneStep RT-PCR kit, followed by a second-round multiplex PCR, size selection and purification. Sequencing of the libraries was carried out on an Illumina HiSeq2000 in paired-end mode with 100 bp reads. The authors' analysis ran thus. SOAPnuke was used to process the reads, removing any read that contained adapters or uncalled bases, had a mean Phred below 15, or lacked an exact match to the constant primer or identifier. High-quality paired reads were merged with COPE v1.2.5. Clonotypes were defined as unique nucleotide sequences and were aligned to IMGT TRB V, D and J references using MiTCR v1.1. Only V-J combinations with frequency above 0.0001 were analysed, covering approximately 99% of repertoires. For each V-J combination, a TCR clonal expansion and chaos score was defined as F50 clonal expansion divided by the chaos observed in the TCRdist matrix. Features were reduced by Welch's t-statistics and random forest to more than 10 V-J combinations, which fed a naive Bayes classifier. The similarity between thyroid and blood repertoires was quantified using the Morisita-Horn index. TCRdb reprocessed the public reads (quality trimming at Q25 with fastp, clone calling with MiXCR) and kept in-frame beta chains. One record per CDR3 amino acid sequence lists the most common genes and DNA. The V and J calls reflect TCRdb's pipeline rather than the authors' work. The sample table shows approximately 540,000 distinct CDR3 sequences, and roughly 39% are seen once. About 4.2% of the sample goes to the ten largest clones.

Sequenced: peripheral blood or thyroid tissue (not recorded which). This sequence originates from an adult man with Graves' hyperthyroidism. The rearrangement joined TRBV20-1 to TRBJ1-6; TRBD1 could be the D gene, as 6 bases match. The DNA is TGCAGTGCTAGAGGCGGGGGGCAGGAGAGTTCACCCCTCCACTTT. It encodes CSARGGGQESSPLHF.